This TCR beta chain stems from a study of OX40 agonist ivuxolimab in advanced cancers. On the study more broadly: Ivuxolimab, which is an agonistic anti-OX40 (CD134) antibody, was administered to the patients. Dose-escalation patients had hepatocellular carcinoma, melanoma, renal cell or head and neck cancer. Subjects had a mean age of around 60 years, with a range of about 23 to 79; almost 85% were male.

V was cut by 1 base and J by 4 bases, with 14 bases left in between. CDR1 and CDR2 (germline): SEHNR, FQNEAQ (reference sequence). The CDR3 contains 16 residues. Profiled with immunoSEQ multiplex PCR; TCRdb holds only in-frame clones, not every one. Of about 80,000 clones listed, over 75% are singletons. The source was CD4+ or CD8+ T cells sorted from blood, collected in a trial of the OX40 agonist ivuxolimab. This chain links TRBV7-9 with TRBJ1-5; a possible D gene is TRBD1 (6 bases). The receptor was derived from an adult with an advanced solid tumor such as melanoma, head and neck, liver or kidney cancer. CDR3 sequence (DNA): TGTGCCAGCAGCTTAGGTGCCGGGGGCGCGAATCAGCCCCAGCATTTT. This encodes CASSLGAGGANQPQHF.